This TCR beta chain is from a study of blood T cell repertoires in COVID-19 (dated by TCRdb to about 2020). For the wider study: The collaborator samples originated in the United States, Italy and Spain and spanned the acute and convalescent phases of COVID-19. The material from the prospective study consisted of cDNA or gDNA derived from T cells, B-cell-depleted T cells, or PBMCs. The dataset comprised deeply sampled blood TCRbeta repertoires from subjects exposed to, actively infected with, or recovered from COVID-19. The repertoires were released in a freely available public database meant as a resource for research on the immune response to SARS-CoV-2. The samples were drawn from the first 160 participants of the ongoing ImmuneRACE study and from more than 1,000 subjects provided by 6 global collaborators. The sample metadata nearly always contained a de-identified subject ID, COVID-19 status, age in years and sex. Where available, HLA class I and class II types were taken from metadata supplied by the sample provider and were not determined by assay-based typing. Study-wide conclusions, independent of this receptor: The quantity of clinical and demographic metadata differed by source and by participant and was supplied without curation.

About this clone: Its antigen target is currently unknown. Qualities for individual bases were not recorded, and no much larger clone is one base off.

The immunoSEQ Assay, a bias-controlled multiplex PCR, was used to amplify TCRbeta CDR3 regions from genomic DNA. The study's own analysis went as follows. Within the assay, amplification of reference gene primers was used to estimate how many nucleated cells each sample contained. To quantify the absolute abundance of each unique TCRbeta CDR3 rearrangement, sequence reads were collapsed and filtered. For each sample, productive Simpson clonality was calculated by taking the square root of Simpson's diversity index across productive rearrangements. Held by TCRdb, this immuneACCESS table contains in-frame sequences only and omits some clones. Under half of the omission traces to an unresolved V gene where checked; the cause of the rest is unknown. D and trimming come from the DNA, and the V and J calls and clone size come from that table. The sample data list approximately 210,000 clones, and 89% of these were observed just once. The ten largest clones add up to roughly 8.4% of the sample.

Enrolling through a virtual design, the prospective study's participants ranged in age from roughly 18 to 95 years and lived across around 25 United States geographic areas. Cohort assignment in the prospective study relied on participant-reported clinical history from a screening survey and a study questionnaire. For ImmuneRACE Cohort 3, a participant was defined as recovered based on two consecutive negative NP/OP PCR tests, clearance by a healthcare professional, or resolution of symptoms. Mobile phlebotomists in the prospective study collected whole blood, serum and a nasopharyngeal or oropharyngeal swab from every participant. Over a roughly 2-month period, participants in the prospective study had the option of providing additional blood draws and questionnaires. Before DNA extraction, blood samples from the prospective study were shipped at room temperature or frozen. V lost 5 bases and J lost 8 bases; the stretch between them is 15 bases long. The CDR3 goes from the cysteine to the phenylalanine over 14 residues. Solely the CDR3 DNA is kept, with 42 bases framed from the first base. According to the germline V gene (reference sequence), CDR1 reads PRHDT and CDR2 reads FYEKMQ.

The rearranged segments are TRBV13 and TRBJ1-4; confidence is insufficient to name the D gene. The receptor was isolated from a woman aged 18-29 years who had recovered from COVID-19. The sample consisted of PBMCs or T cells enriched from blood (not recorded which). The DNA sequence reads TGTGCCAGCAGCAGGGAGGGAGGAGAGGAAAAACTGTTTTTT. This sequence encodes CASSREGGEEKLFF.